The 12 T cell receptor beta chains given below trace back to one sample, sequenced in a study of T cell responses to AZD1222 COVID-19 vaccine. Measured with immunoSEQ multiplex PCR; TCRdb has only the in-frame clones, and not every one. Of some 140,000 clones listed, roughly 84% are singletons. This specimen was peripheral blood, taken on day 0 of AZD1222 vaccination. Source of these receptors: an adult in good health.

This chain links TRBV5-6 with TRBJ2-3, with 8 bases lining up with TRBD2. The V segment lost 4 bases and the J segment 5 bases; nucleotides outside the gene matches: 6. CDR1 and CDR2 from the germline V gene are SGHDT and YYEEEE. CDR3 length equals 14 residues. CDR3 residues: CASSQGLAKDTQYF. In nucleotides, the CDR3 is TGTGCCAGCAGCCAAGGACTAGCTAAAGATACGCAGTATTTT.

V gene TRBV19 combines with J gene TRBJ2-6; no clear D gene. Trimming stripped 7 bases from V and 0 bases from J, with 19 bases between. This CDR3 spans 18 amino acids. Germline V gives CDR1 LNHDA, CDR2 SQIVND (reference sequence). DNA for the CDR3: TGTGCCAGTATCTCAGGACGGACGGCAGACTCTGGGGCCAACGTCCTGACTTTC. Translating gives CASISGRTADSGANVLTF.

The chain has TRBV5-1 and TRBJ2-1; D may be TRBD1 or TRBD2 (7 bases each). The CDR3 has 16 amino acids. The germline V gene encodes CDR1 SGHRS and CDR2 YFSETQ. The V end lost 0 bases, the J end lost 10 bases, and 20 bases lay between the germline ends. The CDR3: CASSLASVGGGVEQFF. The CDR3 region has the DNA TGCGCCAGCAGCTTGGCCTCAGTGGGAGGGGGCGTCGAGCAGTTCTTC.

The chain carries TRBV5-1 and TRBJ2-3; 7 bases agree with TRBD2. V shed 6 bases, J shed 5 bases, and the junction held 12 bases outside the gene matches. Germline CDR1 reads SGHRS; CDR2 reads YFSETQ. CDR3 length: 15 residues. The CDR3 nucleotides read TGCGCCAGCAACCCTGGGGGGGTCTCTCTAGATACGCAGTATTTT. As protein: CASNPGGVSLDTQYF.

This clone was detected once. This sequence joins TRBV5-1 and TRBJ1-4; weak D call: TRBD1 (5 bases). The CDR3 covers 12 residues. V was cut by 3 bases and J by 14 bases, with 14 bases left in between. Germline loops: CDR1 SGHRS, CDR2 YFSETQ. The CDR3 region is CASSYPGLELFF. In DNA form, the CDR3 reads TGCGCCAGCAGCTATCCGGGACTAGAGCTGTTTTTT.

The CDR3 coding sequence is TGTGCCGGAAAAGGTTTAAGCTCCTACGAGCAGTACTTC. The encoded protein is CAGKGLSSYEQYF. The chain couples TRBV2 to TRBJ2-7; D gene unclear. The CDR3 runs 13 residues. Germline values: CDR1 SNHLY, CDR2 FYNNEI. The V end lost 11 bases, the J end lost 0 bases, and 14 bases lay between the germline ends.

This rearrangement joins TRBV4-1 to TRBJ2-3, with D maybe TRBD2 (5 bases). The CDR3 sequence is 17 residues long. Trimming stripped 0 bases from V and 3 bases from J, with 16 bases between. Germline V gene data show CDR1 as MGHRA and CDR2 as YSYEKL. The CDR3 DNA reads TGCGCCAGCAGCCAAGACCCTTCGGGGTACGGAACAGATACGCAGTATTTT. It yields the protein CASSQDPSGYGTDTQYF.

V is TRBV9 and J is TRBJ2-2; D unresolved. This CDR3 comprises 15 residues. Trimming cost V 2 bases and J 0 bases, with 8 bases left between them. Germline CDR1 is SGDLS and CDR2 is YYNGEE. This chain's CDR3 is CASSVSPTNTGELFF. The CDR3 DNA sequence: TGTGCCAGCAGCGTTAGCCCGACGAACACCGGGGAGCTGTTTTTT. Full variable domain (rest looked up from reference TRBV9 and TRBJ2-2): DSGVTQTPKHLITATGQRVTLRCSPRSGDLSVYWYQQSLDQGLQFLIQYYNGEERAKGNILERFSAQQFPDLHSELNLSSLELGDSALYFCASSVSPTNTGELFFGEGSRLTVL.

The CDR3 loop is CASRHPRDRVHEQYF. CDR3 DNA sequence: TGTGCCAGCAGACATCCCCGGGACAGGGTCCACGAGCAGTACTTC. The chain combines TRBV6-6 with TRBJ2-7, with 9 bases aligning to TRBD1. Germline V CDR1 and CDR2: MNHNY, SVGAGI (reference sequence). J gave up 5 bases and V 6 bases, and 11 bases lay outside the gene matches. The CDR3 spans 15 residues.

The chain recombines TRBV15 with TRBJ2-5, with a tentative D call TRBD1 (6 bases). Germline V gene data show CDR1 as LNHNV and CDR2 as YYDKDF (reference sequence). The CDR3 has 15 amino acids. V was shortened by 1 base and J by 1 base, with 10 bases between the two germline ends. DNA for the CDR3: TGTGCCACCAGCAGAGGTTTGGACAGCCAAGAGACCCAGTACTTC. Amino acids: CATSRGLDSQETQYF.

The chain links TRBV2 to TRBJ1-5; no clear D gene. The CDR3 length is 18 residues. Germline-derived CDR1 and CDR2 are SNHLY and FYNNEI. Trimming took 7 bases from V and 0 from J, leaving 22 bases between them. Written as DNA, the CDR3 is TGTGCCAGCACCGGGCCCTCGACGGATGTTTATAGCAATCAGCCCCAGCATTTT. It specifies CASTGPSTDVYSNQPQHF. The variable domain in full, with the rest retrieved from reference TRBV2 and TRBJ1-5, is EPEVTQTPSHQVTQMGQEVILRCVPISNHLYFYWYRQILGQKVEFLVSFYNNEISEKSEIFDDQFSVERPDGSNFTLKIRSTKLEDSAMYFCASTGPSTDVYSNQPQHFGDGTRLSIL.

The rearrangement uses TRBV3-1 (or the pseudogene TRBV3-2) and TRBJ1-3; D uncertain. The CDR3 spans 15 residues. V shed 0 bases and J shed 0 bases, with 6 bases lying between them. Looked up from germline, CDR1 is LGHDT and CDR2 is YNNKEL (reference sequence). The CDR3 loop is CASSQEWNSGNTIYF. The CDR3 nucleotides are TGTGCCAGCAGCCAAGAGTGGAACTCTGGAAACACCATATATTTT.